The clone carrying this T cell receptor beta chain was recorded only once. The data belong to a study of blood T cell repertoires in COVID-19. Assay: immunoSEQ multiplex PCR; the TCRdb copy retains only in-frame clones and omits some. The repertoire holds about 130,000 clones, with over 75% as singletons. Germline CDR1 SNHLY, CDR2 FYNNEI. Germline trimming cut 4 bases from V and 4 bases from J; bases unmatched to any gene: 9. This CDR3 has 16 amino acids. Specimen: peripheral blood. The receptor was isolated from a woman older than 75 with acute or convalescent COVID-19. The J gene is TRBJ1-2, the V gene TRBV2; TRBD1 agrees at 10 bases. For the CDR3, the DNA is TGTGCCAGCAGTGGGGACAGGGGAGCAGGGGGCTATGGCTACACCTTC. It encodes CASSGDRGAGGYGYTF.